This TCR beta chain was sequenced during a study of blood T cells in healthy people across ages. Study findings and constraints: PBMC samples, being unsorted, prevented any conclusive comparison of naive and antigen-experienced cells.

Regarding this clonotype: No antigen is known for it.

A second PCR of 7 to 11 cycles used a sample-barcoded 5' primer and a J-beta primer mix. TCRdb independently ran MiXCR on the 5' RACE reads; one entry per CDR3 protein. The sample has around 1,500,000 distinct CDR3 sequences; roughly 28% are singletons. V was pared by 6 bases and J by 4 bases, with 16 bases between. Germline V gives CDR1 SNHLY, CDR2 FYNNEI. The CDR3 has 14 residues. The receptor was isolated from a woman between 25 and 40 years old in good health. The rearrangement uses TRBV2 and TRBJ2-7; D not certain. The specimen was blood. The CDR3 loop is CASSADTVCYEQYF. Here the CDR3 DNA reads TGTGCCAGCAGCGCCGACACTGTATGTTACGAGCAGTACTTC.